One sample yielded the 13 T cell receptor beta chains listed below, sequenced in a study of cytomegalovirus exposure and HLA in healthy donors. The PCR had 60 Vbeta and 13 Jbeta primers. Sequencing used immunoSEQ multiplex PCR; TCRdb keeps in-frame clones, though not all of them. The sample lists 170,000 or so clones; about three quarters were seen once. Sequencing was done on a sample of PBMCs. The source of these receptors is a man between 35 and 55 years old in good health and CMV-seronegative.

The J gene is TRBJ1-2, the V gene TRBV7-9, with no clear D. V gave up 8 bases and J gave up 0 bases, with 13 bases separating them. Per the germline V gene, CDR1 is SEHNR and CDR2 is FQNEAQ (reference sequence). The CDR3 covers 14 residues. The CDR3 protein is CASAPAGTNYGYTF. The CDR3 DNA sequence: TGTGCCAGCGCCCCGGCAGGAACTAACTATGGCTACACCTTC.

The rearrangement joins TRBV5-4 to TRBJ2-1; possibly TRBD2 for D (7 bases). V lost 4 bases and J 8 bases, leaving 19 bases between the germline ends. The CDR3 extends over 15 amino acids. The germline CDR1 and CDR2 sequences are SGHNT and YYREEE (reference sequence). Here the CDR3 reads CASSPPGQGRDEQFF. CDR3 DNA sequence: TGTGCCAGCAGCCCGCCGGGACAAGGGAGGGATGAGCAGTTCTTC.

V usage is TRBV15 and J usage is TRBJ1-3; D is ambiguous. The V end was cut by 0 bases, the J end by 11 bases, with 8 bases between. The CDR3 loop spans 12 amino acids. Germline V gene data show CDR1 as LNHNV and CDR2 as YYDKDF (reference sequence). DNA of the CDR3: TGTGCCACCAGCAGAGATACCAGCGCCATATATTTT. This encodes CATSRDTSAIYF.

With respect to this clone: Other nucleotide sequences from this sample produce the same CDR3. The chain couples TRBV5-1 to TRBJ2-7; 8 nucleotides line up with TRBD1. The CDR3 is 14 residues long. Per germline, CDR1 SGHRS and CDR2 YFSETQ. V shed 0 bases and J 4 bases; nucleotides not matched to a gene: 3. CDR3 region: CASSLGTGGYEQYF. The CDR3 DNA reads TGCGCCAGCAGCTTGGGAACAGGGGGTTACGAGCAGTACTTC.

The chain joins TRBV20-1 to TRBJ2-1; unclear D gene. There are 10 residues in the CDR3. Trimming stripped 6 bases from V and 3 bases from J, with 3 bases between. Per germline, CDR1 DFQATT and CDR2 SNEGSKA (reference sequence). In DNA form, the CDR3 reads TGCAGTGCCTTCTACAATGAGCAGTTCTTC. Amino acids: CSAFYNEQFF.

This chain uses TRBV18 with TRBJ2-7; TRBD2 aligns across 10 bases. The CDR3 is 17 amino acids. V lost 2 bases and J lost 3; bases outside the gene matches: 10. Looked up from germline, CDR1 is KGHSH and CDR2 is LQKENI. CDR3 protein: CASSPWSLAGPIYEQYF. For the CDR3, the DNA is TGTGCCAGCTCACCATGGTCACTAGCGGGGCCCATCTACGAGCAGTACTTC. The variable domain in full, with the rest retrieved from reference TRBV18 and TRBJ2-7, is NAGVMQNPRHLVRRRGQEARLRCSPMKGHSHVYWYRQLPEEGLKFMVYLQKENIIDESGMPKERFSAEFPKEGPSILRIQQVVRGDSAAYFCASSPWSLAGPIYEQYFGPGTRLTVT.

This rearrangement joins TRBV4-3 to TRBJ2-6, with TRBD1 identical over 9 bases. V was clipped by 1 base and J by 3 bases; unmatched bases: 4. The V gene's germline CDR1 is LGHNA and CDR2 YSLEER. The CDR3 covers 17 residues. The CDR3 coding sequence is TGCGCCAGCAGCCAAGGTACAGGGGGCTATGGGGCCAACGTCCTGACTTTC. Translated: CASSQGTGGYGANVLTF.

The chain has TRBV5-4 and TRBJ1-2, with D uncertain. Germline lookup yields CDR1 SGHNT and CDR2 YYREEE (reference sequence). The CDR3 runs to 14 residues. V gave up 4 bases and J gave up 4 bases, with 14 bases separating them. Here the CDR3 DNA reads TGTGCCAGCAGCCCTTCGGGTCCCACCTATGGCTACACCTTC. It codes for CASSPSGPTYGYTF.

The chain links TRBV5-5 to TRBJ2-3; TRBD2 matches 9 bases. The ends lost 7 bases at V and 0 bases at J; junction bases unmatched: 3. The CDR3 extends over 14 amino acids. Per germline, CDR1 SGHKS and CDR2 YYEKEE (reference sequence). The CDR3 here is CASGAGGSTDTQYF. CDR3 in DNA: TGTGCCAGCGGAGCGGGGGGAAGCACAGATACGCAGTATTTT.

The V and J genes are TRBV7-9 and TRBJ2-7; TRBD2 is a possible D gene (5 bases). This CDR3 contains 13 residues. Germline CDR1 and CDR2: SEHNR and FQNEAQ (reference sequence). V lost 2 bases and J lost 6, with 11 bases in between. CDR3 in amino acids: CASSLRGPVEQYF. CDR3 in DNA: TGTGCCAGCAGCTTAAGAGGGCCAGTCGAGCAGTACTTC.

Many counts were recorded for this clone. Other DNA sequences from this sample encode an identical CDR3 as well. The chain is built from TRBV5-1 and TRBJ1-1; no definite D call. CDR3 length: 13 amino acids. Between the trimmed V and J ends, which lost 4 bases and 4 bases, there was a span of 11 bases. The germline V gene encodes CDR1 SGHRS and CDR2 YFSETQ. CDR3 in amino acids: CASSLREGTEAFF. The CDR3 nucleotides read TGCGCCAGCAGCCTAAGGGAGGGCACTGAAGCTTTCTTT.

This clone was seen just once. The CDR3, as DNA: TGCGCCAGCAGTGATGCCAGGGTCGTTTCCAAAAACATTCAGTACTTC. Its protein is CASSDARVVSKNIQYF. The chain employs TRBV10-2 and TRBJ2-4; a weak D match, TRBD1 (5 bases). The ends were cut back, 3 bases at V and 2 bases at J, with 14 bases in the middle. Germline CDR1 and CDR2: WSHSY and SAAADI. CDR3 length equals 16 residues.

The CDR3, as DNA: TGTGCCAGCAGCAGCCCGGGCGGGGGCTCCTACAATGAGCAGTTCTTC. Protein sequence: CASSSPGGGSYNEQFF. The V gene is TRBV5-8, the J gene TRBJ2-1; TRBD2 aligns across 7 bases. Trimming cost V 4 bases and J 0 bases; bases outside gene matches: 7. This CDR3 is built from 16 residues. Germline CDR1 and CDR2: SGHTS and YDEGEE.